One sample yielded the 11 T cell receptor beta chains listed below, sequenced in a study of T cells after yellow fever vaccination. TCRdb reprocessed the 5' RACE reads with MiXCR, giving one entry per CDR3 protein. The data contain 300,000 to 350,000 distinct CDR3 sequences, around 4.5% of them singletons. Here the sequenced sample was PBMCs, taken 15 days after the yellow fever booster vaccination. The receptors were gathered from a man between 18 and 29 years old who received the YFV17D yellow fever vaccine.

Ten or more counts support this clonotype. The CDR3 region is CASHPSASRYQETQYF. CDR3 nucleotides: TGCGCCAGCCACCCTTCGGCTAGTCGGTACCAAGAGACCCAGTACTTC. The chain combines TRBV4-1 with TRBJ2-5; D unclear. The germline V and J ends were trimmed by 8 bases and 0 bases, with 19 bases remaining between them. Germline values: CDR1 MGHRA, CDR2 YSYEKL. This CDR3 is built from 16 residues.

The rearrangement uses TRBV20-1 and TRBJ2-3; 10 bases match TRBD2. CDR1 and CDR2 (germline): DFQATT, SNEGSKA (reference sequence). Losses at the gene ends were 2 bases for V and 6 bases for J; bases not matched to a gene: 2. The CDR3 spans 13 residues. This CDR3 is CSARTSGIDTQYF. In DNA, the CDR3 is TGCAGTGCTAGAACTAGCGGGATCGATACGCAGTATTTT.

This clonotype has at least ten counts. V and J are TRBV21-1 and TRBJ2-1. TRBV21-1 is flagged as a pseudogene. CDR3 length: 16 amino acids. CDR3 nucleotides: TGTGCCAGCAGCAAAGTTGGAAGTGACACCACCAATGAGCAGTTCTTC. It codes for CASSKVGSDTTNEQFF.

This clonotype was picked up many times. This chain's CDR3 is CASSFGHRAPWGHEQYF. In nucleotides, the CDR3 is TGTGCCAGCAGCTTTGGGCACCGGGCCCCGTGGGGCCACGAGCAGTACTTC. This chain uses TRBV5-5 with TRBJ2-7; D possibly corresponds to TRBD1 (5 bases). Germline values: CDR1 SGHKS, CDR2 YYEKEE (reference sequence). Trimming took 2 bases from V and 5 from J, leaving 23 bases between them. The CDR3 is made up of 17 amino acids.

This clonotype was seen a few times. The rearrangement joins TRBV3-1 to TRBJ1-1; D ambiguous. The CDR3 is 14 residues long. V was clipped by 4 bases and J by 2 bases, with 11 bases between them. The germline gives CDR1 LGHDT, CDR2 YNNKEL (reference sequence). The DNA of the CDR3 is TGTGCCAGCAGCCGGGAGGGTATAAACACTGAAGCTTTCTTT. This gives the protein CASSREGINTEAFF.

Many counts were recorded for this clonotype. The J gene is TRBJ2-2, the V gene TRBV6-4; D uncertain. Germline CDR1 reads MRHNA; CDR2 reads SNTAGT. The CDR3 is 13 residues long. The V and J ends lost 0 bases and 5 bases respectively, with 4 bases between them. CDR3 protein: CASSDSTTGELFF. Written as DNA, the CDR3 is TGTGCCAGCAGTGACTCGACTACCGGGGAGCTGTTTTTT.

The rearrangement links TRBV5-1 to TRBJ2-7, with TRBD2 matching over 9 bases. The CDR3 length is 15 residues. In germline, CDR1 is SGHRS, CDR2 YFSETQ. After removal of 4 bases from V and 0 bases from J, the junction contained 5 bases not matched to a gene. CDR3 sequence reads: CASSVVAGASYEQYF. In DNA, the CDR3 is TGCGCCAGCAGCGTGGTAGCGGGGGCCTCCTACGAGCAGTACTTC.

The chain joins TRBV6-5 to TRBJ1-2; 12 bases fit TRBD1. With 6 bases clipped from V and 6 bases from J, the junction kept 5 bases outside the gene matches. Germline V gene data show CDR1 as MNHEY and CDR2 as SVGAGI. The CDR3 is 14 residues long. The CDR3 here is CASSPGQGADGYTF. Here the CDR3 DNA reads TGTGCCAGCAGCCCGGGACAGGGGGCTGATGGCTACACCTTC.

The table lists this clonotype with many counts. The V gene is TRBV20-1, the J gene TRBJ2-3; 7 bases align to TRBD1. J was trimmed by 3 bases and V by 1 base; bases with no gene match: 13. The CDR3 is 17 amino acids. Germline CDR1 and CDR2: DFQATT and SNEGSKA (reference sequence). The CDR3 here is CSARADRASLGTDTQYF. The CDR3 DNA reads as TGCAGTGCTAGAGCCGACAGGGCCTCCCTGGGGACAGATACGCAGTATTTT.

Ten or more counts support this clonotype. The chain uses TRBV25-1 and TRBJ1-6; D gene ambiguous. V lost 4 bases, J lost 8 bases, and 6 bases lay in between. The CDR3 loop spans 12 amino acids. The germline V gene encodes CDR1 MGHDK and CDR2 SYGVNS. The CDR3 spells CASSGDYSPLHF. As DNA, the CDR3 is TGTGCCAGCAGTGGGGATTATTCACCCCTCCACTTT.

This clonotype was seen at least ten times. This chain connects TRBV6-5 to TRBJ1-1, with D unclear. Germline V gene lookup returns CDR1 MNHEY and CDR2 SVGAGI. V was pared by 6 bases and J by 1 base, with 12 bases between. This CDR3 is 14 amino acids long. DNA for the CDR3: TGTGCCAGCAGCACCAGCACGGGGAACACTGAAGCTTTCTTT. Residues: CASSTSTGNTEAFF.